These T cell receptor beta chains were read from a single sample in a study of T cells after somatic rescue of genetic block. Sequencing used immunoSEQ multiplex PCR; TCRdb keeps in-frame clones, though not all of them. The data contain about 14,000 clones, approximately 71% of them seen just once; the ten biggest clones take up less than 35%. Sequencing was done on a sample of peripheral blood mononuclear cells (PBMCs). These TCRs come from a young man. CDR3s leave out the opening cysteine and the closing phenylalanine or tryptophan. Each record gives: J gene, CDR3 length, V gene, clone size, D gene, CDR3 protein. D genes are given only for firm matches. Size tells how often a clone was seen (once, few, many) or the class of an expanded clone, and some rows leave it out.

j_call: TRBJ2-1; cdr3_length: 14; v_call: TRBV27; clone_size: -; d_call: TRBD2; cdr3_aa: ASSLGTSGSVDEQF
j_call: TRBJ1-4; cdr3_length: 12; v_call: TRBV6-6; clone_size: -; d_call: -; cdr3_aa: ASSYGRTNEKLF
j_call: TRBJ1-6; cdr3_length: 13; v_call: TRBV28; clone_size: few; d_call: TRBD1; cdr3_aa: ASSLHRGQNSPLH
j_call: TRBJ1-2; cdr3_length: 11; v_call: TRBV7-3; clone_size: -; d_call: -; cdr3_aa: ASRRGANYGYT
j_call: TRBJ2-7; cdr3_length: 14; v_call: TRBV7-2; clone_size: -; d_call: TRBD2; cdr3_aa: ASSLVRLAGAYEQY
j_call: TRBJ1-1; cdr3_length: 13; v_call: TRBV5-6; clone_size: -; d_call: -; cdr3_aa: ASSFRRGMNTEAF
j_call: TRBJ1-2; cdr3_length: 13; v_call: TRBV19; clone_size: -; d_call: TRBD1; cdr3_aa: ASSTTGGLNYGYT
j_call: TRBJ2-2; cdr3_length: 11; v_call: TRBV19; clone_size: -; d_call: -; cdr3_aa: ASWTVNTGELF
j_call: TRBJ2-3; cdr3_length: 12; v_call: TRBV13; clone_size: -; d_call: -; cdr3_aa: ASSLWQTTDTQY
j_call: TRBJ1-6; cdr3_length: 14; v_call: TRBV4-1; clone_size: few; d_call: -; cdr3_aa: ASSQSIPDGYSPLH
j_call: TRBJ2-7; cdr3_length: 13; v_call: TRBV18; clone_size: -; d_call: -; cdr3_aa: ASSKQGGEIYEQY
j_call: TRBJ2-7; cdr3_length: 13; v_call: TRBV7-2; clone_size: -; d_call: -; cdr3_aa: ASSFGTPEVYEQY
j_call: TRBJ2-3; cdr3_length: 14; v_call: TRBV18; clone_size: few; d_call: -; cdr3_aa: ASSPLLAYSTDTQY
j_call: TRBJ2-2; cdr3_length: 16; v_call: TRBV12-1; clone_size: -; d_call: -; cdr3_aa: ASSGGQALETNTGELF
j_call: TRBJ1-1; cdr3_length: 10; v_call: TRBV11-2; clone_size: many; d_call: -; cdr3_aa: ASSFLDTEAF
j_call: TRBJ2-7; cdr3_length: 11; v_call: TRBV11-2; clone_size: -; d_call: -; cdr3_aa: ASSLFISYGQY
j_call: TRBJ2-1; cdr3_length: 10; v_call: TRBV29-1; clone_size: few; d_call: TRBD1; cdr3_aa: SFYRGYNEQF
j_call: TRBJ2-7; cdr3_length: 13; v_call: TRBV7-9; clone_size: -; d_call: TRBD2; cdr3_aa: ASSRGTSGRYEQY